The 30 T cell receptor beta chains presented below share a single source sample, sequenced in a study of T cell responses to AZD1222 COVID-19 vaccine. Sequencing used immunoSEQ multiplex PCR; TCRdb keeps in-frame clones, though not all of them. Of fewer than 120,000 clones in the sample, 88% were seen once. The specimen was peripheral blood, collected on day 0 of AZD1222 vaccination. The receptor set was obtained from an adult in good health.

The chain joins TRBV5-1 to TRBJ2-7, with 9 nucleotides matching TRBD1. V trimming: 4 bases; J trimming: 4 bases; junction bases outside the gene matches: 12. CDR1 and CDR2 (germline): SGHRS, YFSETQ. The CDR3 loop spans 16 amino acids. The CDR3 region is CASSPGMGQGTYEQYF. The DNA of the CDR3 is TGCGCCAGCAGCCCTGGAATGGGACAGGGAACGTACGAGCAGTACTTC. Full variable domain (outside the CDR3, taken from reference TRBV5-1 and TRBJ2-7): KAGVTQTPRYLIKTRGQQVTLSCSPISGHRSVSWYQQTPGQGLQFLFEYFSETQRNKGNFPGRFSGRQFSNSRSEMNVSTLELGDSALYLCASSPGMGQGTYEQYFGPGTRLTVT.

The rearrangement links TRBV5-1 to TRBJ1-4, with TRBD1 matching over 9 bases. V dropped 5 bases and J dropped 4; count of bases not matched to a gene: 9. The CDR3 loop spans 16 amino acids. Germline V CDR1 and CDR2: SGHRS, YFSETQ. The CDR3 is CASRSQADRGNEKLFF. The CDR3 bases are TGCGCCAGCAGATCCCAGGCGGACAGGGGTAATGAAAAACTGTTTTTT.

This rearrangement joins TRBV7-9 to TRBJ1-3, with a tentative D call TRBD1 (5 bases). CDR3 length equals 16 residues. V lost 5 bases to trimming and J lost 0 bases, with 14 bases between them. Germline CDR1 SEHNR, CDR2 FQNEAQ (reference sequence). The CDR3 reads CASSHRDGSSGNTIYF. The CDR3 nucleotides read TGTGCCAGCAGCCACCGGGACGGTAGCTCTGGAAACACCATATATTTT.

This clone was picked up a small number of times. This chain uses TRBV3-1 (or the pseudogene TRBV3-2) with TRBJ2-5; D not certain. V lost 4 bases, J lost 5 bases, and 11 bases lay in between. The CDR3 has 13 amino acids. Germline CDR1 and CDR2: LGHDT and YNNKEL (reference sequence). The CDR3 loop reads CASSPQKMETQYF. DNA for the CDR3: TGTGCCAGCAGCCCCCAAAAAATGGAGACCCAGTACTTC.

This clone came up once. CDR3 sequence: CSVDPGNTEAFF. The CDR3 coding sequence is TGCAGCGTTGATCCAGGGAACACTGAAGCTTTCTTT. The gene calls are TRBV29-1 and TRBJ1-1; D unresolved. Trimming removed 3 bases at V and 1 base at J, with 6 bases between. The CDR3 covers 12 residues. The V gene's germline CDR1 is SQVTM and CDR2 ANQGSEA.

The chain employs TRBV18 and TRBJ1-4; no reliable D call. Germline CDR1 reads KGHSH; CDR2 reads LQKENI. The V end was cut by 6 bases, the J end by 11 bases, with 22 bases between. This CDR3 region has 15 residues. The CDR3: CASSPGTSNAGKLFF. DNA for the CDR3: TGTGCCAGCTCTCCGGGCACTTCCAACGCGGGGAAACTGTTTTTT.

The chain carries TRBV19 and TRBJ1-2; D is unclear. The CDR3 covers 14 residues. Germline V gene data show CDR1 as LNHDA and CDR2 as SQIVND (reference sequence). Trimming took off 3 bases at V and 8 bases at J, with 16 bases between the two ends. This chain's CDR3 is CASSILVSDVGYTF. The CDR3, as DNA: TGTGCCAGTAGTATCCTGGTCAGCGACGTAGGCTACACCTTC.

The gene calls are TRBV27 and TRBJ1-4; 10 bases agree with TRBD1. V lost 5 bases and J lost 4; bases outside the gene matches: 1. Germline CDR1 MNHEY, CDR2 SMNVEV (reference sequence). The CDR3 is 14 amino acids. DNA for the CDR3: TGTGCCAGCAGTAGGGACAGGGGTAATGAAAAACTGTTTTTT. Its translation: CASSRDRGNEKLFF.

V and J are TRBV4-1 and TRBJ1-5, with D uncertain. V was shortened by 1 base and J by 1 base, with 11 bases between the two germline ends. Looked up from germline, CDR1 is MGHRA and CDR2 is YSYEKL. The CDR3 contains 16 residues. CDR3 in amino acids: CASSQGGEQSNQPQHF. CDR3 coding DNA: TGCGCCAGCAGCCAAGGGGGTGAACAGAGCAATCAGCCCCAGCATTTT.

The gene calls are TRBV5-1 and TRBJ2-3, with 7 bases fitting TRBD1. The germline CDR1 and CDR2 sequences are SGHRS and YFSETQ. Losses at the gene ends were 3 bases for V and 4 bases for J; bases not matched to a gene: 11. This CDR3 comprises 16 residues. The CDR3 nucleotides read TGCGCCAGCAGCTCTCCCCCAGGGGGTCATTCAGATACGCAGTATTTT. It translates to CASSSPPGGHSDTQYF.

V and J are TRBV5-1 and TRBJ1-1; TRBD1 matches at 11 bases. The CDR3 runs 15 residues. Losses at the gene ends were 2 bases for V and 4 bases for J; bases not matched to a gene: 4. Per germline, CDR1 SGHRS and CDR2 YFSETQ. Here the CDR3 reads CASSFGDRGVTEAFF. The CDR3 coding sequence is TGCGCCAGCAGCTTTGGGGACAGGGGGGTCACTGAAGCTTTCTTT.

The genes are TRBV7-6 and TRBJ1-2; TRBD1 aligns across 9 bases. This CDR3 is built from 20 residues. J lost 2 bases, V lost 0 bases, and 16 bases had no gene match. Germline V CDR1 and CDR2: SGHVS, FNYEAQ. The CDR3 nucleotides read TGTGCCAGCAGCTTAGCGAGTGGGCGACAGGGGGGAGACGGAAACTATGGCTACACCTTC. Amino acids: CASSLASGRQGGDGNYGYTF.

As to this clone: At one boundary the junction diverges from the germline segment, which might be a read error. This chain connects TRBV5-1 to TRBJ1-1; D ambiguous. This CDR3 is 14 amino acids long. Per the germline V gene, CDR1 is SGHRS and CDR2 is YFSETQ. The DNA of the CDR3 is TGCGCCAGCACCTTGTCGGACTTGAACACTGAAGCTTTCTTT. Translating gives CASTLSDLNTEAFF.

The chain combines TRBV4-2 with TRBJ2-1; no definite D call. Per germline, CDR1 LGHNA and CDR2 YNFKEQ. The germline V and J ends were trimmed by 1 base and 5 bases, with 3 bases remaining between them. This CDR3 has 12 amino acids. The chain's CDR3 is CASSQGDNEQFF. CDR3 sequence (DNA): TGTGCCAGCAGCCAAGGAGACAATGAGCAGTTCTTC.

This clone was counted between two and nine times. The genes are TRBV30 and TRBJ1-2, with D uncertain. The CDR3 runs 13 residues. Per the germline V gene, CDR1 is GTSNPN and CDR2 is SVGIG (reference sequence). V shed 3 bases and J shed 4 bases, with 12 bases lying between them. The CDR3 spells CAWRFQDSYGYTF. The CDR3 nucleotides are TGTGCCTGGAGATTCCAGGATTCCTATGGCTACACCTTC.

The CDR3 spells CASSSPGQGEDTQYF. CDR3 in DNA: TGTGCCAGCAGTTCCCCGGGACAGGGGGAAGATACGCAGTATTTT. The J gene is TRBJ2-3, the V gene TRBV27, with TRBD1 identical over 11 bases. This CDR3 is 15 amino acids long. CDR1 MNHEY and CDR2 SMNVEV come from the germline V gene (reference sequence). V dropped 4 bases and J dropped 5; count of bases not matched to a gene: 5.

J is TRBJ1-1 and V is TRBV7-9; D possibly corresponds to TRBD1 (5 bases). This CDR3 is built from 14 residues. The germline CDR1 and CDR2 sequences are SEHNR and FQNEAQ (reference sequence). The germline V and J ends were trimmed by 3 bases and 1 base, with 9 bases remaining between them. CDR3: CASSFLGGNTEAFF. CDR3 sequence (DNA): TGTGCCAGCAGCTTTTTGGGGGGGAACACTGAAGCTTTCTTT.

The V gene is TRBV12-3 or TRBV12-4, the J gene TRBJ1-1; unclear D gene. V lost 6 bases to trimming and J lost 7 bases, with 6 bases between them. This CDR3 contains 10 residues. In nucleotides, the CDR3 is TGTGCCAGCAGCCGCCTTGAAGCTTTCTTT. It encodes CASSRLEAFF.

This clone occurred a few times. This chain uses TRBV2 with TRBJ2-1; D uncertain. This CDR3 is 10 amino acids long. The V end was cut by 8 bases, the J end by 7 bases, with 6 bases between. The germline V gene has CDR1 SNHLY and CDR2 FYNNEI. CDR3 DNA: TGTGCCAGCGGAAGGAATGAGCAGTTCTTC. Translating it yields CASGRNEQFF. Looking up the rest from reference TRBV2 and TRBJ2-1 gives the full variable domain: EPEVTQTPSHQVTQMGQEVILRCVPISNHLYFYWYRQILGQKVEFLVSFYNNEISEKSEIFDDQFSVERPDGSNFTLKIRSTKLEDSAMYFCASGRNEQFFGPGTRLTVL.

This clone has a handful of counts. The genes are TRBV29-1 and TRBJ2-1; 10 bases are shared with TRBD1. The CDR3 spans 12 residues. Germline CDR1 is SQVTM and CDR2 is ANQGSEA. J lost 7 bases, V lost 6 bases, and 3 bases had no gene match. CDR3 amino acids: CSVGQGMNEQFF. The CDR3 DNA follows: TGCAGCGTGGGACAGGGGATGAATGAGCAGTTCTTC.

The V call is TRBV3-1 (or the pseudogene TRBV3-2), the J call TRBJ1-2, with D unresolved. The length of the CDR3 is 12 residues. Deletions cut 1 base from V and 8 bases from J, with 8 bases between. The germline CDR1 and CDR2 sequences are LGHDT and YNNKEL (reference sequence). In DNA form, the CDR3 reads TGTGCCAGCAGCCAAGTGGGCATAGGCTACACCTTC. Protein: CASSQVGIGYTF.

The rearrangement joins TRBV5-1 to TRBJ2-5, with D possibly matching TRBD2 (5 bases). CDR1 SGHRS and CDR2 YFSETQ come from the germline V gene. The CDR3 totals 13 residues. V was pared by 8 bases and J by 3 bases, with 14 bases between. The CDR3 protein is CASATGSEETQYF. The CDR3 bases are TGCGCCAGTGCAACGGGGAGTGAAGAGACCCAGTACTTC.

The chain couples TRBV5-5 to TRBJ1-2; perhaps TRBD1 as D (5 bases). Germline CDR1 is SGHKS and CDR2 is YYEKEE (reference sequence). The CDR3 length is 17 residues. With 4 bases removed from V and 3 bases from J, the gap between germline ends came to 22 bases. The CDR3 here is CASSPRLGAVADYGYTF. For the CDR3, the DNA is TGTGCCAGCAGCCCGCGACTAGGGGCAGTAGCGGACTATGGCTACACCTTC.

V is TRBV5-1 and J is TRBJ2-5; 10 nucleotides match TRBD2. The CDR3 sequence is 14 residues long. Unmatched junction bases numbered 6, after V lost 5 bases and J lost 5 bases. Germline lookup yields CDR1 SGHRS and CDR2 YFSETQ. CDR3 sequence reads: CASRTGTSVETQYF. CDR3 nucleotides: TGCGCCAGCAGAACCGGGACTAGCGTGGAGACCCAGTACTTC.

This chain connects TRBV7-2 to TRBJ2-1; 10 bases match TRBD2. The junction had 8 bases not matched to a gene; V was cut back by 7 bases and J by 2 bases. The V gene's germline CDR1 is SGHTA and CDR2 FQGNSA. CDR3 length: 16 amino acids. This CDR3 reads CASTPLAGLPYNEQFF. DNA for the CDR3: TGTGCCAGCACCCCACTAGCGGGACTCCCCTACAATGAGCAGTTCTTC.

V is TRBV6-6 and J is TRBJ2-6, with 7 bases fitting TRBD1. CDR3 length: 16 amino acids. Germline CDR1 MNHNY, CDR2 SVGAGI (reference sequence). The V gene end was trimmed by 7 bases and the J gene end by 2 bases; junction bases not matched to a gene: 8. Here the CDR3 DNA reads TGTGCCAGCACGACCCTCGGACAGGCTGGGGCCAACGTCCTGACTTTC. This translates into CASTTLGQAGANVLTF.

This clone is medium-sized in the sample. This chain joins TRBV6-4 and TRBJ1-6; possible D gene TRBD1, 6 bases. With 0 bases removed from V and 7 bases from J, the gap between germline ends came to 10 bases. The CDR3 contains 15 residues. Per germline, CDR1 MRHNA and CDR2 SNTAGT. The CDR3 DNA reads TGTGCCAGCAGTGACTCAGCAGGGGCCAATTCACCCCTCCACTTT. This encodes CASSDSAGANSPLHF.

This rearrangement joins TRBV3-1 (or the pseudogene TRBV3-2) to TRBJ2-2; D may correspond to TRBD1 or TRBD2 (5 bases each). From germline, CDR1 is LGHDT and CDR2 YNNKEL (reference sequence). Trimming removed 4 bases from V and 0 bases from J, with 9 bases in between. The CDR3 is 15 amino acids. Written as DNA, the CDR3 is TGTGCCAGCAGCCGGGGACGGGCGAACACCGGGGAGCTGTTTTTT. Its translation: CASSRGRANTGELFF.

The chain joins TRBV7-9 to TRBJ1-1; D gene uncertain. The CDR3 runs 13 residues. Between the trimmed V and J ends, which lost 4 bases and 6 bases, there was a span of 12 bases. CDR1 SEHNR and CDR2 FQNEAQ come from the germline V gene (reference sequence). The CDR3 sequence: CASSSNPFAEAFF. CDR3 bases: TGTGCCAGCAGCTCAAATCCCTTCGCTGAAGCTTTCTTT.

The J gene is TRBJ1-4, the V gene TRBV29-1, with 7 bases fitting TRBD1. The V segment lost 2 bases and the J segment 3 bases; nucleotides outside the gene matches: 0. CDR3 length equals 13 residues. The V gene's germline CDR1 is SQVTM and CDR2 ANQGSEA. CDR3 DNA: TGCAGCGTTGAACAGGGGGCTAATGAAAAACTGTTTTTT. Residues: CSVEQGANEKLFF.